One sample yielded the 24 T cell receptor beta chains listed below, sequenced in a study of beta chain features in type 1 diabetes (dated by TCRdb to between 2018 and 2020). Paper-wide results and their limitations: In all four CD4+ subsets, TCRB CDR3 length was moderately but significantly shorter in type 1 diabetes patients.

Their antigens are not known. To prepare the library, the immunoSEQ multiplex PCR assay was applied. The entire amount of isolated RNA was reverse transcribed using the High Capacity cDNA Reverse Transcription Kit, so the sequenced TCRB transcripts were expressed ones. Here the immuneACCESS table is served through TCRdb, limited to in-frame sequences with V and J called. Missing clones are a known gap in these copies; in checked studies unresolved V genes cover under half, and the rest lacks a known reason. This sample holds under 200,000 clones; about 9.4% were observed only once. The top ten clones comprise approximately 0.46% of the sample. The source material was central memory CD4+ T cells from blood. These TCRs come from a man aged 25-40 years with type 1 diabetes.

The chain employs TRBV7-2 and TRBJ1-1; weak D call: TRBD1 (6 bases). Germline V CDR1 and CDR2: SGHTA, FQGNSA. Trimming removed 7 bases from V and 1 base from J, with 16 bases in between. This CDR3 region has 15 residues. CDR3 nucleotides: TGTGCCAGCACCCCTCAGGGGCAACCGAACACTGAAGCTTTCTTT. It codes for CASTPQGQPNTEAFF. The variable domain in full, with the rest retrieved from reference TRBV7-2 and TRBJ1-1, is GAGVSQSPSNKVTEKGKDVELRCDPISGHTALYWYRQSLGQGLEFLIYFQGNSAPDKSGLPSDRFSAERTGGSVSTLTIQRTQQEDSAVYLCASTPQGQPNTEAFFGQGTRLTVV.

This clone was observed a few times. This chain links TRBV7-2 with TRBJ2-7, with D perhaps matching TRBD2 (6 bases). Germline V gene sequence: CDR1 SGHTA, CDR2 FQGNSA. The CDR3 has 15 residues. Trimming pared 1 base from V and 4 bases from J, leaving 14 bases between. The CDR3 loop reads CASSLVGGAAYEQYF. The CDR3 nucleotides are TGTGCCAGCAGCTTAGTAGGCGGGGCTGCGTACGAGCAGTACTTC.

The chain links TRBV5-1 to TRBJ2-1, with D perhaps TRBD1 (5 bases). The ends were cut back, 4 bases at V and 7 bases at J, with 18 bases in the middle. CDR3 length: 15 amino acids. Looked up from germline, CDR1 is SGHRS and CDR2 is YFSETQ. CDR3 sequence (DNA): TGCGCCAGCAGCGCAGGGTCCTCGCGCGTGAATGAGCAGTTCTTC. This codes for CASSAGSSRVNEQFF.

This sequence joins TRBV6-9 and TRBJ1-5, with D unclear. Germline V gene lookup returns CDR1 MNHGY and CDR2 SVAAGI. This CDR3 region has 13 residues. V was trimmed by 4 bases and J by 4 bases, leaving 8 bases between them. CDR3 sequence reads: CASSWPSNQPQHF. As DNA, the CDR3 is TGTGCCAGCAGTTGGCCGTCGAATCAGCCCCAGCATTTT.

The table lists this clone with many counts. For the CDR3, the DNA is TGTGCCTGGGGACTAGGACAGGGCTATGGCTACACCTTC. Translating gives CAWGLGQGYGYTF. J is TRBJ1-2 and V is TRBV30; 8 bases line up with TRBD1. Trimming removed 5 bases from V and 4 bases from J; junction bases left unmatched: 6. This CDR3 comprises 13 residues. Per germline, CDR1 GTSNPN and CDR2 SVGIG (reference sequence).

In this sample, this clone turned up a few times. This chain joins TRBV28 and TRBJ2-6, with TRBD2 matching 9 bases. The germline gives CDR1 MDHEN, CDR2 SYDVKM. V shed 5 bases, J shed 0 bases, and the junction held 8 bases outside the gene matches. CDR3 length equals 18 residues. CDR3 region: CASSPQRGDPSGANVLTF. CDR3 nucleotide sequence: TGTGCCAGCAGTCCCCAGCGGGGGGACCCCTCTGGGGCCAACGTCCTGACTTTC.

This clone was seen more than once but under ten times. The J gene is TRBJ2-1, the V gene TRBV5-6, with 7 bases identical to TRBD2. This CDR3 is built from 15 residues. CDR1 SGHDT and CDR2 YYEEEE come from the germline V gene. V lost 5 bases to trimming and J lost 8 bases; unmatched junction nucleotides: 13. As DNA, the CDR3 is TGTGCCAGCAGTTCCCCTCAAGGACTAGGCGATGAGCAGTTCTTC. Translated, it gives CASSSPQGLGDEQFF.

The chain has TRBV4-3 and TRBJ1-2, with 8 bases lining up with TRBD1. The germline gives CDR1 LGHNA, CDR2 YSLEER. This CDR3 has 16 amino acids. J lost 4 bases, V lost 0 bases, and 7 bases had no gene match. The DNA for the CDR3 is TGCGCCAGCAGCCAAGAGGTCAGGGGGCGCAGCTATGGCTACACCTTC. Protein product: CASSQEVRGRSYGYTF.

This clone has more than one count but fewer than ten. The genes are TRBV7-3 and TRBJ2-5, with TRBD2 identical over 14 bases. Germline values: CDR1 SGHTA, CDR2 FQGTGA. V dropped 5 bases and J dropped 3; count of bases not matched to a gene: 5. The CDR3 has 16 residues. CDR3 residues: CASSKPGLAGEETQYF. The CDR3 coding sequence is TGTGCCAGCAGCAAACCGGGACTAGCGGGGGAAGAGACCCAGTACTTC.

The rearrangement uses TRBV5-1 and TRBJ2-1; 8 bases are shared with TRBD2. The CDR3 loop spans 15 amino acids. V trimming: 4 bases; J trimming: 2 bases; junction bases outside the gene matches: 5. CDR1 is SGHRS, CDR2 YFSETQ, per germline. The CDR3 sequence is CASSQSGGPYNEQFF. CDR3 DNA sequence: TGCGCCAGCAGCCAGTCGGGAGGGCCCTACAATGAGCAGTTCTTC.

This clone was seen a handful of times. This chain connects TRBV7-2 to TRBJ1-5; no reliable D call. The CDR3 length is 12 residues. Germline V CDR1 and CDR2: SGHTA, FQGNSA. V was trimmed by 5 bases and J by 3 bases, leaving 5 bases between them. The chain's CDR3 is CASSGINQPQHF. The CDR3 nucleotides are TGTGCCAGCAGCGGCATCAATCAGCCCCAGCATTTT.

This clone was picked up a small number of times. This chain joins TRBV7-9 and TRBJ2-7; a weak D match, TRBD2 (5 bases). The CDR3 spans 14 residues. Germline CDR1 is SEHNR and CDR2 is FQNEAQ (reference sequence). V gave up 5 bases and J gave up 6 bases, with 17 bases separating them. CDR3: CASSRSGEPTEQYF. In nucleotides, the CDR3 is TGTGCCAGCAGCCGATCTGGGGAGCCCACCGAGCAGTACTTC. Supplemented by reference TRBV7-9 and TRBJ2-7, the full variable domain reads DTGVSQNPRHKITKRGQNVTFRCDPISEHNRLYWYRQTLGQGPEFLTYFQNEAQLEKSRLLSDRFSAERPKGSFSTLEIQRTEQGDSAMYLCASSRSGEPTEQYFGPGTRLTVT.

This sequence joins TRBV11-2 and TRBJ2-7; TRBD1 matches 10 bases. Germline V CDR1 and CDR2: SGHAT, FQNNGV. With 9 bases clipped from V and 6 bases from J, the junction kept 14 bases outside the gene matches. The CDR3 consists of 15 residues. The CDR3 nucleotides read TGTGCCAGTCAGCCACTTCGACAGGGGGCCGGCGAGCAGTACTTC. It codes for CASQPLRQGAGEQYF.

V gene TRBV7-9 combines with J gene TRBJ2-5; possibly TRBD2 for D (5 bases). V lost 4 bases, J lost 5 bases, and 8 bases lay in between. Germline V CDR1 and CDR2: SEHNR, FQNEAQ (reference sequence). The CDR3 covers 12 residues. This chain's CDR3 is CASSWPGETQYF. The CDR3 nucleotides are TGTGCCAGCAGCTGGCCGGGGGAGACCCAGTACTTC.

The chain employs TRBV28 and TRBJ1-1; D is perhaps TRBD1 (5 bases). The CDR3 loop spans 13 amino acids. Germline V gene lookup returns CDR1 MDHEN and CDR2 SYDVKM. Trimming stripped 5 bases from V and 4 bases from J, with 11 bases between. The CDR3 spells CASSRRDGTEAFF. The DNA of the CDR3 is TGTGCCAGCAGTCGCAGGGATGGCACTGAAGCTTTCTTT. Using reference TRBV28 and TRBJ1-1 for the parts outside the CDR3, the full variable domain is DVKVTQSSRYLVKRTGEKVFLECVQDMDHENMFWYRQDPGLGLRLIYFSYDVKMKEKGDIPEGYSVSREKKERFSLILESASTNQTSMYLCASSRRDGTEAFFGQGTRLTVV.

The chain is built from TRBV28 and TRBJ1-2; TRBD1 might be the D (6 bases). Trimming shortened V by 6 bases and J by 4 bases, and 12 bases separated the two germline ends. Germline-derived CDR1 and CDR2 are MDHEN and SYDVKM. This CDR3 has 13 amino acids. CDR3 protein: CASSLGQIYGYTF. The CDR3 region has the DNA TGTGCCAGCAGCCTTGGACAGATCTATGGCTACACCTTC.

This clone was counted only a few times. The V gene is TRBV7-9, the J gene TRBJ2-3; D possibly corresponds to TRBD1 (6 bases). Trimming took 1 base from V and 1 from J, leaving 12 bases between them. Germline lookup yields CDR1 SEHNR and CDR2 FQNEAQ (reference sequence). CDR3 length equals 16 residues. CDR3 in amino acids: CASSLGSGTRTDTQYF. CDR3 nucleotides: TGTGCCAGCAGCTTAGGATCAGGGACACGCACAGATACGCAGTATTTT.

In its sample, this clone was seen a few times. The chain combines TRBV7-3 with TRBJ2-3; 11 bases are a match to TRBD2. The germline CDR1 and CDR2 sequences are SGHTA and FQGTGA. CDR3 length: 14 residues. J was trimmed by 7 bases and V by 4 bases; bases with no gene match: 4. The CDR3 coding sequence is TGTGCCAGCAGCTCGACTAGCGGGAAATATACGCAGTATTTT. It specifies CASSSTSGKYTQYF.

This chain joins TRBV25-1 and TRBJ2-7; TRBD2 matches at 7 bases. The CDR3 length is 14 residues. The J segment lost 4 bases and the V segment lost 1 base, leaving 4 bases of the junction unmatched. Germline V gene lookup returns CDR1 MGHDK and CDR2 SYGVNS. The CDR3 protein is CASSELGGEYEQYF. CDR3 nucleotide sequence: TGTGCCAGCAGTGAATTGGGAGGGGAATACGAGCAGTACTTC.

This chain joins TRBV2 and TRBJ2-3; a possible D gene is TRBD2 (6 bases). Germline CDR1 reads SNHLY; CDR2 reads FYNNEI. The CDR3 totals 14 residues. V lost 6 bases and J 2 bases, leaving 12 bases between the germline ends. CDR3 amino acids: CASRPSSVTDTQYF. The CDR3 DNA reads as TGTGCCAGCAGGCCCTCTAGCGTCACAGATACGCAGTATTTT.

There are a few counts of this clone. This chain joins TRBV2 and TRBJ1-1; 8 bases agree with TRBD1. The CDR3 consists of 15 residues. V dropped 3 bases and J dropped 0; count of bases not matched to a gene: 3. CDR1 and CDR2 (germline): SNHLY, FYNNEI. In nucleotides, the CDR3 is TGTGCCAGCAGTGAGCAGGGGGCCATGAACACTGAAGCTTTCTTT. This codes for CASSEQGAMNTEAFF.

This clone has at least ten counts. V is TRBV5-4 and J is TRBJ2-3; 9 nucleotides match TRBD2. V lost 0 bases and J lost 5; bases outside the gene matches: 10. The CDR3 has 17 amino acids. Germline V CDR1 and CDR2: SGHNT, YYREEE (reference sequence). The CDR3 bases are TGTGCCAGCAGCTTGGGGCTAGCGGGAACATTAGGAGATACGCAGTATTTT. It codes for CASSLGLAGTLGDTQYF.

V gene TRBV5-1 combines with J gene TRBJ2-1; TRBD2 agrees at 8 bases. Germline V gene data show CDR1 as SGHRS and CDR2 as YFSETQ. Unmatched junction bases numbered 9, after V lost 6 bases and J lost 4 bases. The CDR3 extends over 15 amino acids. CDR3 coding DNA: TGCGCCAGCACCTCAGCGGGGGAACTATACAATGAGCAGTTCTTC. Protein sequence: CASTSAGELYNEQFF.

The DNA of the CDR3 is TGTGCCAGCAGTTCGGGGGGATTAGCCAAAAACATTCAGTACTTC. Its protein is CASSSGGLAKNIQYF. The rearrangement joins TRBV28 to TRBJ2-4; 7 nucleotides align to TRBD2. The trim removed 4 bases at V and 0 bases at J, leaving 3 bases unmatched. This CDR3 region has 15 residues. Germline V CDR1 and CDR2: MDHEN, SYDVKM.